This section outlines one TCR beta chain sequence together with its context. Original data processing: Using reference gene primer amplification, nucleated cell counts were estimated. The assay was immunoSEQ multiplex PCR, and TCRdb's table has in-frame clones only and misses some. V and J calls and clone size are copied from that table; D and trimming were computed from the DNA. The top ten clones hold less than 3.5% of a sample with under 250,000 clones, approximately 90% of them seen once. This entry is derived from a study of blood T cell repertoires in COVID-19. V was pared by 5 bases and J by 4 bases, with 5 bases of the junction left unmatched. The germline CDR1 and CDR2 sequences are SGHTA and FQGTGA. This CDR3 contains 15 residues. Patients at the Seattle site were enrolled during active infection and followed longitudinally.

The origin of this receptor is a young man with COVID-19, enrolled during active disease. The sample consisted of peripheral blood. This sequence joins TRBV7-3 and TRBJ2-2; TRBD1 agrees at 9 bases. This chain's CDR3 is CASSQGTGSTGELFF. The CDR3 bases are TGTGCCAGCAGCCAGGGGACAGGGAGCACCGGGGAGCTGTTTTTT.